One and the same sample provided the 26 T cell receptor beta chains below, sequenced in a study of T cells in Graves' hyperthyroidism and ophthalmopathy. The source material, RNA transcripts, was used to amplify TCR beta CDR3 regions. Researchers ran a first-round RT-PCR on the TCR CDR3 using the HTBI primer set. TCRdb called the multiplex PCR reads again in MiXCR, with one record for every CDR3 protein. The sample consists of around 430,000 distinct CDR3 sequences, 15% of them appearing once. The sample consisted of blood. The receptors here all came from a woman aged 25 to 39 with Graves' hyperthyroidism.

The sample holds many counts of this clonotype. The chain couples TRBV2 to TRBJ1-4, with a weak D call TRBD1 (6 bases). The length of the CDR3 is 16 residues. Germline V gene sequence: CDR1 SNHLY, CDR2 FYNNEI. Trimming stripped 6 bases from V and 4 bases from J, with 18 bases between. The CDR3 spells CASSPFGGQSNEKLFF. The CDR3 DNA follows: TGTGCCAGCAGCCCGTTTGGAGGACAGAGTAATGAAAAACTGTTTTTT.

The J gene is TRBJ1-2, the V gene TRBV6-1; TRBD1 might be the D (6 bases). This CDR3 region has 15 residues. CDR1 and CDR2 (germline): MNHNS, SASEGT. V was pared by 7 bases and J by 4 bases, with 19 bases between. CDR3 loop: CASIPGAKKGYGYTF. In nucleotides, the CDR3 is TGTGCCAGCATTCCAGGGGCCAAAAAGGGCTATGGCTACACCTTC.

At least ten counts were recorded for this clonotype. The J gene is TRBJ2-6, the V gene TRBV27, with D possibly being TRBD2 (5 bases). The CDR3 length is 15 residues. Germline V CDR1 and CDR2: MNHEY, SMNVEV (reference sequence). Trimming left V 10 bases short and J 2 bases short, with 15 bases between. The CDR3 loop is CATHPIGAGANVLTF. Written as DNA, the CDR3 is TGTGCCACCCACCCAATCGGGGCTGGGGCCAACGTCCTGACTTTC.

The chain combines TRBV24-1 with TRBJ2-3; possible D gene TRBD2, 6 bases. Germline V gives CDR1 KGHDR, CDR2 SFDVKD. CDR3 length: 16 amino acids. V was shortened by 3 bases and J by 5 bases, with 17 bases between the two germline ends. CDR3 protein: CATSDRTSSAGDTQYF. CDR3 DNA: TGTGCCACCAGTGATAGAACTAGCTCCGCGGGAGATACGCAGTATTTT.

This clonotype was detected only a few times. V gene TRBV6-1 combines with J gene TRBJ2-7; a weak D match, TRBD1 (5 bases). The CDR3 spans 13 residues. Germline V gene lookup returns CDR1 MNHNS and CDR2 SASEGT. The ends were cut back, 8 bases at V and 3 bases at J, with 14 bases in the middle. CDR3: CASLDKGLYEQYF. The CDR3 DNA reads as TGTGCCAGCTTGGACAAGGGGCTCTACGAGCAGTACTTC.

This clonotype has ten or more counts. This chain joins TRBV7-6 and TRBJ2-1; D is perhaps TRBD1 (6 bases). The germline CDR1 and CDR2 sequences are SGHVS and FNYEAQ. The CDR3 extends over 13 amino acids. Deletions cut 5 bases from V and 4 bases from J, with 9 bases between. CDR3 DNA: TGTGCCAGCAGCGCCGGACAGTACAATGAGCAGTTCTTC. Translated, it gives CASSAGQYNEQFF.

This clonotype was observed a handful of times. CDR3 nucleotide sequence: TGTGCCAGCAGCTCCCGGGATTGGACGCCCATTCAGTACTTC. The encoded protein is CASSSRDWTPIQYF. The chain uses TRBV7-9 and TRBJ2-4; D possibly corresponds to TRBD2 (5 bases). Germline CDR1 and CDR2: SEHNR and FQNEAQ (reference sequence). Trimming pared 4 bases from V and 9 bases from J, leaving 16 bases between. The CDR3 has 14 amino acids.

This clonotype showed up just a few times. The gene calls are TRBV20-1 and TRBJ2-7, with D uncertain. CDR3 size: 11 residues. Germline V gene sequence: CDR1 DFQATT, CDR2 SNEGSKA (reference sequence). The V gene lost 7 bases and the J gene lost 4 bases, with 11 bases spanning the gap. The CDR3 protein is CSGLRSYEQYF. The DNA for the CDR3 is TGCAGTGGCCTTAGAAGTTACGAGCAGTACTTC.

Ten or more counts support this clonotype. The chain links TRBV10-3 to TRBJ2-7; a weak D match, TRBD1 (5 bases). V was clipped by 7 bases and J by 0 bases, with 13 bases between them. Looked up from germline, CDR1 is ENHRY and CDR2 is SYGVKD. The CDR3 is 14 amino acids. For the CDR3, the DNA is TGTGCCATCACGAGGACACTCAGCTCCTACGAGCAGTACTTC. Encoded protein: CAITRTLSSYEQYF.

This clonotype was observed many times. This chain joins TRBV9 and TRBJ1-2; TRBD1 is a possible D gene (5 bases). Germline lookup yields CDR1 SGDLS and CDR2 YYNGEE. The CDR3 has 11 amino acids. The V end lost 6 bases, the J end lost 6 bases, and 9 bases lay between the germline ends. Here the CDR3 reads CASKGNDGYTF. The DNA of the CDR3 is TGTGCCAGCAAGGGGAATGATGGCTACACCTTC.

This clonotype was counted only a few times. V usage is TRBV2 and J usage is TRBJ1-5, with D perhaps TRBD1 (6 bases). There are 14 residues in the CDR3. V lost 8 bases and J 5 bases, leaving 16 bases between the germline ends. Looked up from germline, CDR1 is SNHLY and CDR2 is FYNNEI. The CDR3 nucleotides are TGTGCCAGCCATACTCAACAGGGTTATCAGCCCCAGCATTTT. This encodes CASHTQQGYQPQHF. Full variable domain (rest looked up from reference TRBV2 and TRBJ1-5): EPEVTQTPSHQVTQMGQEVILRCVPISNHLYFYWYRQILGQKVEFLVSFYNNEISEKSEIFDDQFSVERPDGSNFTLKIRSTKLEDSAMYFCASHTQQGYQPQHFGDGTRLSIL.

This chain connects TRBV12-3 or TRBV12-4 to TRBJ1-5; 7 positions match TRBD1. V shed 4 bases, J shed 6 bases, and the junction held 6 bases outside the gene matches. This CDR3 has 14 amino acids. The DNA for the CDR3 is TGTGCCAGCAGTTCGACAGGGTCGAGTCAGCCCCAGCATTTT. Its protein is CASSSTGSSQPQHF.

At least ten counts were recorded for this clonotype. The chain employs TRBV3-1 and TRBJ2-7; no reliable D call. Germline V gives CDR1 LGHDT, CDR2 YNNKEL (reference sequence). V dropped 1 base and J dropped 8 bases, with 15 bases sitting between them. This CDR3 region has 14 residues. CDR3 DNA: TGTGCCAGCAGCCAAGGGCTAACGAGCTTAAAGCAGTACTTC. Translating gives CASSQGLTSLKQYF.

This clonotype was seen more than once but under ten times. The V gene is TRBV9, the J gene TRBJ2-7, with D perhaps TRBD1 or TRBD2 (5 bases each). CDR3 length: 15 residues. Per the germline V gene, CDR1 is SGDLS and CDR2 is YYNGEE. V lost 4 bases, J lost 2 bases, and 16 bases lay in between. The chain's CDR3 is CASSYLGAPTYEQYF. The CDR3 DNA reads TGTGCCAGCAGCTACCTCGGGGCACCGACCTACGAGCAGTACTTC.

This chain uses TRBV10-3 with TRBJ2-3; D gene ambiguous. Per the germline V gene, CDR1 is ENHRY and CDR2 is SYGVKD. V dropped 0 bases and J dropped 0 bases, with 13 bases sitting between them. This CDR3 is built from 17 residues. In DNA form, the CDR3 reads TGTGCCATCAGTGAGTCGTGGCGGCAGACTAGCACAGATACGCAGTATTTT. Translated: CAISESWRQTSTDTQYF.

In its sample, this clonotype was seen many times. The chain combines TRBV25-1 with TRBJ2-4; 8 bases match TRBD1. Trimming took 4 bases from V and 2 from J; bases not matched to a gene: 4. Germline CDR1 and CDR2: MGHDK and SYGVNS. The CDR3 totals 15 residues. The CDR3 is CASSAGGDPKNIQYF. CDR3 bases: TGTGCCAGCAGTGCAGGGGGCGATCCCAAAAACATTCAGTACTTC.

The chain carries TRBV15 and TRBJ1-5, with TRBD1 matching over 10 bases. Per germline, CDR1 LNHNV and CDR2 YYDKDF (reference sequence). Germline trimming cut 9 bases from V and 4 bases from J; bases unmatched to any gene: 3. The CDR3 has 13 amino acids. In DNA form, the CDR3 reads TGTGCCACGGGGACAGGGGAGAATCAGCCCCAGCATTTT. Amino acid sequence: CATGTGENQPQHF.

There are many counts of this clonotype. The chain has TRBV7-8 and TRBJ2-7; D unclear. The ends were cut back, 4 bases at V and 5 bases at J, with 18 bases in the middle. The CDR3 is 15 amino acids. Germline CDR1 SGHVS, CDR2 FQNEAQ. In nucleotides, the CDR3 is TGTGCCAGCAGCTGGGCTTCCGGGTCCCCCGACGAGCAGTACTTC. Its translation: CASSWASGSPDEQYF.

This clonotype was detected ten times or more. The V and J genes are TRBV27 and TRBJ2-7; 11 bases are shared with TRBD2. From germline, CDR1 is MNHEY and CDR2 SMNVEV (reference sequence). The CDR3 totals 14 residues. Losses at the gene ends were 6 bases for V and 7 bases for J; bases not matched to a gene: 8. CDR3 nucleotides: TGTGCCAGCAGCGGTAGCGGGAGGGCGAGGGAGCAGTACTTC. Amino acids: CASSGSGRAREQYF.

In its sample, this clonotype was seen many times. The CDR3 nucleotides are TGTGCCAGCAGCCAAGGCCTAGCCACAGATACGCAGTATTTT. Its protein product is CASSQGLATDTQYF. The chain uses TRBV3-1 and TRBJ2-3; a weak D match, TRBD2 (5 bases). The V and J ends lost 1 base and 2 bases respectively, with 7 bases between them. The CDR3 sequence is 14 residues long. Germline V lookup: CDR1 LGHDT, CDR2 YNNKEL (reference sequence).

The V call is TRBV12-3 or TRBV12-4, the J call TRBJ2-2, with 8 bases aligning to TRBD2. This CDR3 contains 15 residues. Germline trimming cut 5 bases from V and 0 bases from J; bases unmatched to any gene: 2. The CDR3 coding sequence is TGTGCCAGCAGTAGCGGGAGAGCGAACACCGGGGAGCTGTTTTTT. This gives the protein CASSSGRANTGELFF.

This clonotype turned up a few times. This chain's CDR3 is CASSNWDNGEQYF. As DNA, the CDR3 is TGTGCCAGCAGTAACTGGGACAACGGAGAGCAGTACTTC. V usage is TRBV6-1 and J usage is TRBJ2-7, with D tentatively TRBD1 (6 bases). Germline lookup yields CDR1 MNHNS and CDR2 SASEGT. Trimming cost V 5 bases and J 7 bases, with 15 bases left between them. The CDR3 runs 13 residues.

The chain carries TRBV2 and TRBJ2-6, with TRBD2 matching over 7 bases. This CDR3 is 16 amino acids long. Germline V gene data show CDR1 as SNHLY and CDR2 as FYNNEI. V trimming: 8 bases; J trimming: 0 bases; junction bases outside the gene matches: 7. For the CDR3, the DNA is TGTGCCAGCGGGTTAGCGGGCCTCTCTGGGGCCAACGTCCTGACTTTC. Its protein is CASGLAGLSGANVLTF.

The chain carries TRBV4-1 and TRBJ2-3; 11 bases agree with TRBD2. Germline V gene data show CDR1 as MGHRA and CDR2 as YSYEKL. V shed 6 bases and J 2 bases; nucleotides not matched to a gene: 7. The CDR3 has 16 amino acids. The CDR3 bases are TGCGCCAGCAGGGTCGGACTAGCGGGCAACACAGATACGCAGTATTTT. This gives the protein CASRVGLAGNTDTQYF.

This clonotype has at least ten counts. The genes are TRBV28 and TRBJ2-7; 8 nucleotides agree with TRBD2. The V gene's germline CDR1 is MDHEN and CDR2 SYDVKM. The trim removed 2 bases at V and 0 bases at J, leaving 9 bases unmatched. This CDR3 comprises 17 residues. The CDR3 reads CASSLGSSSGSSYEQYF. The CDR3 DNA is TGTGCCAGCAGTTTAGGGTCGTCGAGCGGGAGCTCCTACGAGCAGTACTTC.

This clonotype has just a few counts. This sequence joins TRBV20-1 and TRBJ2-7; weak D call: TRBD2 (5 bases). V lost 1 base to trimming and J lost 3 bases, with 13 bases between them. The germline CDR1 and CDR2 sequences are DFQATT and SNEGSKA (reference sequence). The CDR3 loop spans 14 amino acids. The CDR3 region has the DNA TGCAGTGCTAGAGCGGGGTCTAGCCTCTACGAGCAGTACTTC. Protein product: CSARAGSSLYEQYF.